One and the same sample provided the 6 T cell receptor beta chains below, sequenced in a study of Ad26.COV2.S vaccination and SARS-CoV-2 variants. This sample's treatment: about 20 received Ad26.COV2.S at low or high dose, single or two shots; several received placebo; per-sample allocation not given. The investigators took samples on day 63 after the first vaccine or placebo injection. Clones were read by immunoSEQ multiplex PCR, and TCRdb kept only the in-frame ones, dropping some. The sample holds roughly 700,000 clones; more than 70% are singletons and the top ten take approximately 1.5%. The specimen was peripheral blood, collected in a trial of Ad26.COV2.S vaccine versus placebo. These receptors all stem from a person aged 18-65 years who received the Ad26.COV2.S COVID-19 vaccine or a placebo.

The rearrangement joins TRBV4-3 to TRBJ2-6, with D tentatively TRBD2 (5 bases). Germline CDR1 reads LGHNA; CDR2 reads YSLEER. The CDR3 loop spans 18 amino acids. V lost 1 base to trimming and J lost 0 bases, with 13 bases between them. CDR3 in DNA: TGCGCCAGCAGCCAAGCTTACTACCGGGACTCTGGGGCCAACGTCCTGACTTTC. As protein: CASSQAYYRDSGANVLTF.

This clone was counted a few times. The chain joins TRBV7-9 to TRBJ1-1; TRBD1 is a possible D gene (5 bases). The germline V gene encodes CDR1 SEHNR and CDR2 FQNEAQ (reference sequence). CDR3 size: 14 residues. V was clipped by 1 base and J by 4 bases, with 10 bases between them. This CDR3 reads CASSLGTTGTEAFF. CDR3 nucleotide sequence: TGTGCCAGCAGCTTAGGGACAACGGGCACTGAAGCTTTCTTT.

The chain's CDR3 is CASSPLDRVLDEQYF. The CDR3 DNA reads as TGTGCCAGCTCACCACTGGACAGGGTACTCGACGAGCAGTACTTC. The genes are TRBV18 and TRBJ2-7, with 8 bases fitting TRBD1. In germline, CDR1 is KGHSH, CDR2 LQKENI. The CDR3 has 15 amino acids. Trimming took 1 base from V and 5 from J; bases not matched to a gene: 7.

The V call is TRBV5-1, the J call TRBJ2-7; 10 bases map to TRBD2. The CDR3 extends over 14 amino acids. Germline CDR1 reads SGHRS; CDR2 reads YFSETQ. Trimming took 3 bases from V and 4 from J; bases not matched to a gene: 4. The CDR3, as DNA: TGCGCCAGCAGCTATGGACTAGCGGCTTACGAGCAGTACTTC. Protein: CASSYGLAAYEQYF.

This clone appeared a single time. CDR3 sequence: CASSLRERGTQYF. CDR3 nucleotides: TGTGCCAGCAGCTTAAGGGAACGGGGTACGCAGTATTTT. J is TRBJ2-3 and V is TRBV7-3, with a possible D match to TRBD2 (5 bases). The CDR3 is 13 residues long. V lost 1 base and J lost 8, with 10 bases in between. CDR1 is SGHTA and CDR2 is FQGTGA in the germline V gene.

The sample holds a few counts of this clone. The chain links TRBV5-1 to TRBJ2-2; no definite D call. Germline-derived CDR1 and CDR2 are SGHRS and YFSETQ. The CDR3 is 16 amino acids. The V and J ends lost 0 bases and 4 bases respectively, with 13 bases between them. As DNA, the CDR3 is TGCGCCAGCAGCTTGGAAGGGCTAGTAGGCACCGGGGAGCTGTTTTTT. This encodes CASSLEGLVGTGELFF.